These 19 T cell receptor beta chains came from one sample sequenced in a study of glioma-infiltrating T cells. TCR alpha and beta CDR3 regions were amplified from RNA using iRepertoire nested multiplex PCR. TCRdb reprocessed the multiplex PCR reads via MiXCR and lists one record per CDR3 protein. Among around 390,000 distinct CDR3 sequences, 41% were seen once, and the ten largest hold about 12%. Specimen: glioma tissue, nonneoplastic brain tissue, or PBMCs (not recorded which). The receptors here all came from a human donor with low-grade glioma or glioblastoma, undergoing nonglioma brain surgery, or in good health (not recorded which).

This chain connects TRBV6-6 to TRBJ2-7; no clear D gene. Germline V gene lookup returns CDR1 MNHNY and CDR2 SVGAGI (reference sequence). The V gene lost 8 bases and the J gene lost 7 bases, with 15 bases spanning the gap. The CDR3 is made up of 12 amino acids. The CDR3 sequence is CASSDPPREQYF. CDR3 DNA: TGTGCCAGCTCGGACCCCCCCAGGGAGCAGTACTTC.

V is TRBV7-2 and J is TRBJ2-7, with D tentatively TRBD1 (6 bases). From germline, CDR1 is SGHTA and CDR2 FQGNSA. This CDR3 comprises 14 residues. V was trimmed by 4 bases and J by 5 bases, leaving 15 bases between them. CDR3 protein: CASSSGQITHEQYF. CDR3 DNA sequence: TGTGCCAGCAGCTCTGGACAGATCACCCACGAGCAGTACTTC.

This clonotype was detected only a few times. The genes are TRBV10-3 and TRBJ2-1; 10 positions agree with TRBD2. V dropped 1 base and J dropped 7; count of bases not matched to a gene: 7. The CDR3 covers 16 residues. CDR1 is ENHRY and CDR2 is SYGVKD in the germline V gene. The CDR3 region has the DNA TGTGCCATCAGTGAGTTGTCTAGCGGGAGTCATAATGAGCAGTTCTTC. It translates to CAISELSSGSHNEQFF.

DNA for the CDR3: TGTGCCAGCACCTCCTCAGCGGGGGCAGGAGAGACCCAGTACTTC. It yields the protein CASTSSAGAGETQYF. The rearrangement joins TRBV28 to TRBJ2-5, with 8 bases aligning to TRBD2. CDR3 length: 15 amino acids. V trimming: 7 bases; J trimming: 4 bases; junction bases outside the gene matches: 11. In germline, CDR1 is MDHEN, CDR2 SYDVKM.

CDR3 loop: CASSLAGTLEETQYF. DNA of the CDR3: TGCGCCAGCAGCTTGGCGGGGACACTTGAAGAGACCCAGTACTTC. This chain uses TRBV5-1 with TRBJ2-5, with D possibly being TRBD1 (6 bases). CDR3 length: 15 amino acids. Trimming took 0 bases from V and 3 from J, leaving 12 bases between them. Germline V gene data show CDR1 as SGHRS and CDR2 as YFSETQ.

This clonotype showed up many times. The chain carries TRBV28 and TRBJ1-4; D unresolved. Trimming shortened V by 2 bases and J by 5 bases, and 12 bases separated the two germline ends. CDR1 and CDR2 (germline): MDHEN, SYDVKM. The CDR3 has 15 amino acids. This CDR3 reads CASSLRSAPNEKLFF. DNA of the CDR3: TGTGCCAGCAGTTTACGGTCAGCCCCGAATGAAAAACTGTTTTTT.

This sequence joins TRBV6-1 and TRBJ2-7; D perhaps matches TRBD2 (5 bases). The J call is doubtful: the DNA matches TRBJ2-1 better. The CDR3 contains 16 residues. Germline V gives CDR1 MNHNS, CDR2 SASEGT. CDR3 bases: TGTGCCAGCAGTCCTATTCCGGGGTGGACCACCTACGAGCAGTTCTTC. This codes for CASSPIPGWTTYEQFF.

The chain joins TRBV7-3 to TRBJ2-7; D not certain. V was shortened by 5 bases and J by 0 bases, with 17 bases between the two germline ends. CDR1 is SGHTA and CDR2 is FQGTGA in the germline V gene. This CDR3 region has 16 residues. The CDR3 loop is CASSSSVTLSSYEQYF. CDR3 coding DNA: TGTGCCAGCAGCAGTTCGGTGACGCTGAGCTCCTACGAGCAGTACTTC.

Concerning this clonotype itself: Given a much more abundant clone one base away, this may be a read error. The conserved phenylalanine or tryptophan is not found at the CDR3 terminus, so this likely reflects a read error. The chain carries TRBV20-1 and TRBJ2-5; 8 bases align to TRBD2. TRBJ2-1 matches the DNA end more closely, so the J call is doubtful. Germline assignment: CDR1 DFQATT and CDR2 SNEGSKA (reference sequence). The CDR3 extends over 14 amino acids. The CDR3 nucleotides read TGCAGTGCTTTATCCGGGAGGGATTACAATGAGCAGTTCCTC. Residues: CSALSGRDYNEQFL.

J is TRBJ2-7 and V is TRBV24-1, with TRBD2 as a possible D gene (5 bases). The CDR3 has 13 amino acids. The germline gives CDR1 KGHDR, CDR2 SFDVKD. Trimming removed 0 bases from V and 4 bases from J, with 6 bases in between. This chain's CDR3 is CATSDLGSYEQYF. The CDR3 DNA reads TGTGCCACCAGTGATTTGGGGAGTTACGAGCAGTACTTC.

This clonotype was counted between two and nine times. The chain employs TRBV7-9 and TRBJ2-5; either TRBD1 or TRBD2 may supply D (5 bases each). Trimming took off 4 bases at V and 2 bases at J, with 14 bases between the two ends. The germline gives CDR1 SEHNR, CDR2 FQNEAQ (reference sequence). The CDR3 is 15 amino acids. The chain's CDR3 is CASSSGRAEQETQYF. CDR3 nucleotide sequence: TGTGCCAGCAGCTCGGGACGGGCCGAACAAGAGACCCAGTACTTC.

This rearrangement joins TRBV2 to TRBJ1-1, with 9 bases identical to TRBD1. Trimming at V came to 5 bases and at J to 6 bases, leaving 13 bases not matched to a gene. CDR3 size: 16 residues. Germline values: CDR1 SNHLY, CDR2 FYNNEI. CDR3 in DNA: TGTGCCAGCAGTCTCGACAGGGGGAGAGTATCGGCTGAAGCTTTCTTT. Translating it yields CASSLDRGRVSAEAFF.

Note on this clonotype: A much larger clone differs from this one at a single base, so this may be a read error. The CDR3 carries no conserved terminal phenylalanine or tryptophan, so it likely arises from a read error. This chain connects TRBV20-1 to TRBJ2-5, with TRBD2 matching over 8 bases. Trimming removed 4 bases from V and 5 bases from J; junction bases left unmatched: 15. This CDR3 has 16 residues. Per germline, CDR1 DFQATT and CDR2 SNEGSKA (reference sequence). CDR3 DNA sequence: TGCAGTGCTAAATCTCCCTCCGGGAGGGCCGATGAGACCCAGTACTCC. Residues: CSAKSPSGRADETQYS.

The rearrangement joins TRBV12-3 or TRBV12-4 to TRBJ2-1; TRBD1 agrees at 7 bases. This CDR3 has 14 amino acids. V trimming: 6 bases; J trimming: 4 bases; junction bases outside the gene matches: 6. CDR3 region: CASSPSGQYNEQFF. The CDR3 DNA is TGTGCCAGCAGCCCATCGGGACAGTACAATGAGCAGTTCTTC.

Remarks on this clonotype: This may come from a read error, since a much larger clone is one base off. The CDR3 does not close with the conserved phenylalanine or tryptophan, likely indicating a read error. DNA for the CDR3: TGTGCCAGCAGTTACTCGGGACTAGCGGATTACGAGCAGTACCTC. It specifies CASSYSGLADYEQYL. This chain connects TRBV6-2 or TRBV6-3 to TRBJ2-7, with 11 positions matching TRBD2. V shed 0 bases and J 4 bases; nucleotides not matched to a gene: 2. The germline V gene has CDR1 MNHEY and CDR2 SVGEGT. CDR3 length equals 15 residues.

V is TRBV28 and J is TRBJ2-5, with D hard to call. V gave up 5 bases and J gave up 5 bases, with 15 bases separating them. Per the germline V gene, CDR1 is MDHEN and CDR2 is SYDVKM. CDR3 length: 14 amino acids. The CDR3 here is CASSPALGSETQYF. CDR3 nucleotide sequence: TGTGCCAGCAGTCCGGCCCTGGGATCGGAGACCCAGTACTTC.

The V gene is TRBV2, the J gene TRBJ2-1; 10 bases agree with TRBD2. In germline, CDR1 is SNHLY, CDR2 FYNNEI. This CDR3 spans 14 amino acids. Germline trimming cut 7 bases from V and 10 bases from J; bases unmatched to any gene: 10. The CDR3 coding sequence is TGTGCCAGCACTGGGCTAGCGGGAGTGGGGGAGCAGTTCTTC. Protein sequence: CASTGLAGVGEQFF.

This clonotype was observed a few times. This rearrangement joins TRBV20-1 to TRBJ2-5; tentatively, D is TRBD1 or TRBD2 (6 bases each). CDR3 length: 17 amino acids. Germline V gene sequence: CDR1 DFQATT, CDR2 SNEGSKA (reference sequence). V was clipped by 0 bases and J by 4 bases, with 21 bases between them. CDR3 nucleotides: TGCAGTGCTAGAGACGCCTGGGGGGCAGGCTTAAGAGAGACCCAGTACTTC. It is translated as CSARDAWGAGLRETQYF.

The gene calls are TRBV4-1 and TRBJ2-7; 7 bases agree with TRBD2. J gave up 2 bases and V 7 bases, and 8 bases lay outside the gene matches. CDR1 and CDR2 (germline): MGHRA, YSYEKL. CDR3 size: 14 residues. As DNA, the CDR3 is TGCGCCAGCATCCCGGCCGGGAGGCCCTACGAGCAGTACTTC. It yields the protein CASIPAGRPYEQYF.